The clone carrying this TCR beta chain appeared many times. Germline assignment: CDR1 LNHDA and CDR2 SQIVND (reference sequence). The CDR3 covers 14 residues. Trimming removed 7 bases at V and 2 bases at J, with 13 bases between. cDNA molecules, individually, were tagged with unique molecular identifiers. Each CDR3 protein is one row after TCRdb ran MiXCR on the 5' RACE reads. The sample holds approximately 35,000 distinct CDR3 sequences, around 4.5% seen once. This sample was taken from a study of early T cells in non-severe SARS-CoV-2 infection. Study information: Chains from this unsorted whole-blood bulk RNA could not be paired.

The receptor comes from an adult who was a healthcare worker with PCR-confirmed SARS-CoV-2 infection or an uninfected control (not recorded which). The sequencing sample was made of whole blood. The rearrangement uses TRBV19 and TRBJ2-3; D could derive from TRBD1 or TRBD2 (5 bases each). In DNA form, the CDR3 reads TGTGCCAGTACTGATAGGGACCTCACAGATACGCAGTATTTT. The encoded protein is CASTDRDLTDTQYF.